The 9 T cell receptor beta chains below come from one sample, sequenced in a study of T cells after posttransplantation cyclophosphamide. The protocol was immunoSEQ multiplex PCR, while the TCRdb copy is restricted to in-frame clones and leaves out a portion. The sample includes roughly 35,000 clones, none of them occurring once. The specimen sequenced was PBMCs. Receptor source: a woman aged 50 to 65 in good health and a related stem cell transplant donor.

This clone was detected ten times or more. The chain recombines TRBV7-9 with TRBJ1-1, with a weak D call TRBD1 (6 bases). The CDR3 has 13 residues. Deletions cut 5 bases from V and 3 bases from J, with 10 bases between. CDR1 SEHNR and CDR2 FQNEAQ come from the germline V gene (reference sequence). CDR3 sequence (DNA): TGTGCCAGCAGCCGCGGGACATACACTGAAGCTTTCTTT. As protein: CASSRGTYTEAFF.

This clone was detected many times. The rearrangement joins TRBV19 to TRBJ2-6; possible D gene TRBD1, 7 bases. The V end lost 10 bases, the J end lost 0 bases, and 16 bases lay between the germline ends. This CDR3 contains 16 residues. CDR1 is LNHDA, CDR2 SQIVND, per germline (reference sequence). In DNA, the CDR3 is TGTGCCAATCGCGGGACAGTGAGCTCTGGGGCCAACGTCCTGACTTTC. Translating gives CANRGTVSSGANVLTF.

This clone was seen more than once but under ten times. The CDR3 nucleotides read TGCAGCGTTGAACAAGCGGAAGAGACCCAGTACTTC. It is translated as CSVEQAEETQYF. The chain links TRBV29-1 to TRBJ2-5; D is possibly TRBD2 (5 bases). The CDR3 is 12 amino acids. V shed 2 bases and J shed 3 bases, with 7 bases lying between them. Germline CDR1 and CDR2: SQVTM and ANQGSEA.

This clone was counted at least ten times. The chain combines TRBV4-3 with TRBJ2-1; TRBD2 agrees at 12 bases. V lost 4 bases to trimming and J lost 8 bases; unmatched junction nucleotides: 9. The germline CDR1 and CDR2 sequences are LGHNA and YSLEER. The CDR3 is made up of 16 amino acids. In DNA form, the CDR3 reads TGCGCCAGCAGCCCGCGGACTAGCGGGATCGTAGATGAGCAGTTCTTC. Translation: CASSPRTSGIVDEQFF.

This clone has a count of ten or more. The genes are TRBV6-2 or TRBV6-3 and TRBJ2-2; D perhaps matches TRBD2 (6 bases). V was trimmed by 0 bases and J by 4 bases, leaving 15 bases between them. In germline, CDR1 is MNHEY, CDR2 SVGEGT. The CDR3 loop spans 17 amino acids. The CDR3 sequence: CASSYSRGTWSTGELFF. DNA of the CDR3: TGTGCCAGCAGTTACTCGAGAGGGACTTGGTCCACCGGGGAGCTGTTTTTT.

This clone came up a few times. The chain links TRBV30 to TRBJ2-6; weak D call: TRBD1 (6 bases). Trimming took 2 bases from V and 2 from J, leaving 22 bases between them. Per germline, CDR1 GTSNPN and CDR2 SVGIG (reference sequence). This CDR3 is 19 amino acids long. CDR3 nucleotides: TGTGCCTGGAGTCGAATCGGGCCTCTAGGGGGAACTGGGGCCAACGTCCTGACTTTC. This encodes CAWSRIGPLGGTGANVLTF.

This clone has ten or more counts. The CDR3 nucleotides are TGTGCCAGCAGCCTATGGCCCGCAGGGCCTAATGAAAAACTGTTTTTT. Protein sequence: CASSLWPAGPNEKLFF. This chain uses TRBV7-2 with TRBJ1-4; possibly TRBD1 for D (5 bases). The CDR3 has 16 amino acids. Trimming stripped 5 bases from V and 3 bases from J, with 16 bases between. CDR1 is SGHTA, CDR2 FQGNSA, per germline.

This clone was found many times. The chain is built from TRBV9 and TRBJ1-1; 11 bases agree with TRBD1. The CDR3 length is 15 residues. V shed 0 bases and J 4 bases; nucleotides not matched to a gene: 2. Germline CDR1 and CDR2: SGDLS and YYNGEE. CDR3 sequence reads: CASSVAGQGATEAFF. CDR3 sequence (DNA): TGTGCCAGCAGCGTAGCCGGACAGGGGGCCACTGAAGCTTTCTTT.

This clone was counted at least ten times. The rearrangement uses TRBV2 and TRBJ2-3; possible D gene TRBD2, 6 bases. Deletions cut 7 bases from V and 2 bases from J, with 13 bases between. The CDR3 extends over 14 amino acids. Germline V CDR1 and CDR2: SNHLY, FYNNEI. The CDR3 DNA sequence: TGTGCCAGCAACGGACTATCGCCCACAGATACGCAGTATTTT. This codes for CASNGLSPTDTQYF.